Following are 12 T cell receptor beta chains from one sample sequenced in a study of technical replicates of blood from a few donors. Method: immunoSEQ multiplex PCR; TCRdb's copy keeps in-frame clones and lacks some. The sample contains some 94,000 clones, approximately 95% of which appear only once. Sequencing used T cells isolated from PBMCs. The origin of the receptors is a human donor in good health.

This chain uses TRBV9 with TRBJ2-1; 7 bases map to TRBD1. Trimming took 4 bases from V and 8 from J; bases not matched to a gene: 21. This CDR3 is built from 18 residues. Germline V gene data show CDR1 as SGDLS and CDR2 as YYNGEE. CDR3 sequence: CASSFRTGIASPDDEQFF. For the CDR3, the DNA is TGTGCCAGCAGCTTCCGGACAGGAATCGCTAGCCCGGACGATGAGCAGTTCTTC. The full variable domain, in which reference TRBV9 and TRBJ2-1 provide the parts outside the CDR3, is DSGVTQTPKHLITATGQRVTLRCSPRSGDLSVYWYQQSLDQGLQFLIQYYNGEERAKGNILERFSAQQFPDLHSELNLSSLELGDSALYFCASSFRTGIASPDDEQFFGPGTRLTVL.

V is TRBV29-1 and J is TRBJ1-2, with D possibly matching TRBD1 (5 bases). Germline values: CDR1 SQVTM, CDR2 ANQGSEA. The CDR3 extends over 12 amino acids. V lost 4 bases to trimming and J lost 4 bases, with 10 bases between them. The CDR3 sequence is CSVVGGVYGYTF. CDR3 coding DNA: TGCAGCGTTGTAGGAGGGGTCTATGGCTACACCTTC.

The CDR3 nucleotides read TGCGCCAGCAGCCAGTCCGGGACTAGCGGCACAGATACGCAGTATTTT. As protein: CASSQSGTSGTDTQYF. The chain employs TRBV4-3 and TRBJ2-3; 10 positions agree with TRBD2. This CDR3 region has 16 residues. CDR1 and CDR2 (germline): LGHNA, YSLEER. Trimming at V came to 3 bases and at J to 1 base, leaving 4 bases not matched to a gene.

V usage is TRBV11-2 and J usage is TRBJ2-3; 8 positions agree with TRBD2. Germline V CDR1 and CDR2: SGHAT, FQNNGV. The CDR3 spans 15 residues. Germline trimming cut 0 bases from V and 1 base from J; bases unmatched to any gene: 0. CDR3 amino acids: CASSLDGRGTDTQYF. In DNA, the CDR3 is TGTGCCAGCAGCTTAGACGGGAGGGGCACAGATACGCAGTATTTT.

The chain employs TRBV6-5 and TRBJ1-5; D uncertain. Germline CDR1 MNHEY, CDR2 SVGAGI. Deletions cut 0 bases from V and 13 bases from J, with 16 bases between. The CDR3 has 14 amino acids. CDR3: CASSYSIGPGNQHF. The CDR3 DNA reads TGTGCCAGCAGTTACTCGATAGGACCCGGGAATCAGCATTTT.

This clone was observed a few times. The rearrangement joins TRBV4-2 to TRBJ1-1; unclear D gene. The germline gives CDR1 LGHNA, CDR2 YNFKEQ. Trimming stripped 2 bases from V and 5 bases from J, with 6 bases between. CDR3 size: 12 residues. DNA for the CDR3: TGTGCCAGCAGCCAACAGGTAACTGAAGCTTTCTTT. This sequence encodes CASSQQVTEAFF.

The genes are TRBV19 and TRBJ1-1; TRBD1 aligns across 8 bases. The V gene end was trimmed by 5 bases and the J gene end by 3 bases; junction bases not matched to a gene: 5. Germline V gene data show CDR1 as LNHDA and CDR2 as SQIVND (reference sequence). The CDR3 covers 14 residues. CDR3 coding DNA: TGTGCCAGTAGTCCCGGACAGGGAGACACTGAAGCTTTCTTT. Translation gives CASSPGQGDTEAFF. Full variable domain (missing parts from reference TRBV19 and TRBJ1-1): DGGITQSPKYLFRKEGQNVTLSCEQNLNHDAMYWYRQDPGQGLRLIYYSQIVNDFQKGDIAEGYSVSREKKESFPLTVTSAQKNPTAFYLCASSPGQGDTEAFFGQGTRLTVV.

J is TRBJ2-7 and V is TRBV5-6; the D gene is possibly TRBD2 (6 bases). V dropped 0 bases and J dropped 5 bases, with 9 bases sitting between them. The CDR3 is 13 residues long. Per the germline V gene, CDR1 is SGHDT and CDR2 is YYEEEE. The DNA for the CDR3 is TGTGCCAGCAGCTTGGCGGGAGTACACGAGCAGTACTTC. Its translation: CASSLAGVHEQYF. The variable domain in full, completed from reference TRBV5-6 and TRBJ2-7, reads DAGVTQSPTHLIKTRGQQVTLRCSPKSGHDTVSWYQQALGQGPQFIFQYYEEEERQRGNFPDRFSGHQFPNYSSELNVNALLLGDSALYLCASSLAGVHEQYFGPGTRLTVT.

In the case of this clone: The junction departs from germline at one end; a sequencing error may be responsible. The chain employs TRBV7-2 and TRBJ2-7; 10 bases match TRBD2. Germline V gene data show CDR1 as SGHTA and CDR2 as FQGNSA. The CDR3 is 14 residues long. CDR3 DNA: TGTGCCAGCAGCCTAGCGGGAGCTATCTACGAGCAGTACTTC. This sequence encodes CASSLAGAIYEQYF.

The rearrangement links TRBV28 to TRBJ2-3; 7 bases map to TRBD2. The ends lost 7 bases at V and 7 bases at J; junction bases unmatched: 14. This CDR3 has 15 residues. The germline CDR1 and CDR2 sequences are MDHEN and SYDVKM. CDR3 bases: TGTGCCAGCATAAGAGCTGGGGGAGGGCGGAATACGCAGTATTTT. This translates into CASIRAGGGRNTQYF.

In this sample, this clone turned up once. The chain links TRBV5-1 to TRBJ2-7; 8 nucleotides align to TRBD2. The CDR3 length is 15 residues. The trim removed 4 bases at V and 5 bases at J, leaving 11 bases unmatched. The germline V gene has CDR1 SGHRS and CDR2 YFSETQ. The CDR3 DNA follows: TGCGCCAGCAGCATAAGTCGGACTAGCCCCCACGAGCAGTACTTC. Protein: CASSISRTSPHEQYF.

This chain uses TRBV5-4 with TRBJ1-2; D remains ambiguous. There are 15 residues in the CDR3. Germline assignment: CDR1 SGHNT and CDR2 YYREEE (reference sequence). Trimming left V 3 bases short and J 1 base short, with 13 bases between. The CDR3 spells CASSWPGSINYGYTF. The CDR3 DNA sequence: TGTGCCAGCAGCTGGCCGGGTAGCATTAACTATGGCTACACCTTC.